Shown below are 21 T cell receptor beta chains from a single sample sequenced in a study of T cells in Graves' hyperthyroidism and ophthalmopathy. TCR beta CDR3 regions were amplified from RNA. The TCR CDR3 first-round RT-PCR relied on the HTBI primer set. TCRdb re-analysed the multiplex PCR reads in MiXCR, keeping a single row per CDR3 protein. The repertoire holds 550,000 to 650,000 distinct CDR3 sequences, with approximately 14% as singletons. The material sequenced was blood. These receptors all come from a young woman with Graves' hyperthyroidism that later progressed to Graves' ophthalmopathy.

In this sample, this clonotype turned up many times. The chain joins TRBV3-1 to TRBJ1-2, with TRBD1 identical over 7 bases. There are 15 residues in the CDR3. Germline loops: CDR1 LGHDT, CDR2 YNNKEL (reference sequence). J was trimmed by 4 bases and V by 4 bases; bases with no gene match: 9. In nucleotides, the CDR3 is TGTGCCAGCAGCCTCCGGGACAGCGGCAGCTATGGCTACACCTTC. The encoded protein is CASSLRDSGSYGYTF.

There are many counts of this clonotype. The genes are TRBV27 and TRBJ1-1; unclear D gene. CDR3 size: 11 residues. V was shortened by 7 bases and J by 5 bases, with 8 bases between the two germline ends. Germline V CDR1 and CDR2: MNHEY, SMNVEV (reference sequence). This CDR3 reads CASMGRTEAFF. CDR3 DNA: TGTGCCAGCATGGGAAGGACTGAAGCTTTCTTT.

This clonotype was found many times. J is TRBJ1-1 and V is TRBV28; D may be TRBD1 (6 bases). V lost 6 bases, J lost 8 bases, and 13 bases lay in between. This CDR3 contains 12 residues. Per the germline V gene, CDR1 is MDHEN and CDR2 is SYDVKM. CDR3 nucleotides: TGTGCCAGCAGCCAAACAGGGTTCGAAGCTTTCTTT. This sequence encodes CASSQTGFEAFF.

This clonotype was detected many times. The rearrangement uses TRBV12-3 or TRBV12-4 and TRBJ1-4, with TRBD1 matching 11 bases. The CDR3 sequence is 15 residues long. V gave up 0 bases and J gave up 7 bases; unmatched junction bases: 1. The CDR3 spells CASSLAGTGGEKLFF. In DNA form, the CDR3 reads TGTGCCAGCAGTTTAGCTGGGACAGGGGGTGAAAAACTGTTTTTT.

This clonotype was picked up a small number of times. This chain connects TRBV14 to TRBJ2-1; D gene unclear. The CDR3 loop spans 15 amino acids. V was trimmed by 0 bases and J by 5 bases, leaving 11 bases between them. The V gene's germline CDR1 is SGHDN and CDR2 FVKESK. DNA of the CDR3: TGTGCCAGCAGCCAAGATCTAGGCAGTAACAATGAGCAGTTCTTC. Its protein product is CASSQDLGSNNEQFF.

There are many counts of this clonotype. The rearrangement joins TRBV9 to TRBJ1-2, with D tentatively TRBD1 (5 bases). V lost 3 bases and J 0 bases, leaving 9 bases between the germline ends. The germline CDR1 and CDR2 sequences are SGDLS and YYNGEE. This CDR3 is built from 14 residues. The CDR3 bases are TGTGCCAGCAGCGGCCGACAGCCTAACTATGGCTACACCTTC. Translated, it gives CASSGRQPNYGYTF.

This clonotype has at least ten counts. The chain recombines TRBV30 with TRBJ1-1, with D possibly matching TRBD1 (5 bases). V was clipped by 8 bases and J by 1 base, with 11 bases between them. Germline CDR1 is GTSNPN and CDR2 is SVGIG (reference sequence). The CDR3 contains 12 residues. CDR3: CAGTKGNTEAFF. Here the CDR3 DNA reads TGTGCCGGGACTAAGGGGAACACTGAAGCTTTCTTT. The full variable domain, completed using reference TRBV30 and TRBJ1-1, is SQTIHQWPATLVQPVGSPLSLECTVEGTSNPNLYWYRQAAGRGLQLLFYSVGIGQISSEVPQNLSASRPQDRQFILSSKKLLLSDSGFYLCAGTKGNTEAFFGQGTRLTVV.

The V gene is TRBV6-1, the J gene TRBJ2-3, with 11 positions matching TRBD2. Germline assignment: CDR1 MNHNS and CDR2 SASEGT. The CDR3 extends over 15 amino acids. V shed 8 bases and J 0 bases; nucleotides not matched to a gene: 4. CDR3 sequence (DNA): TGTGCCAGCGAACTAGCGGGAGCTAGCACAGATACGCAGTATTTT. It is translated as CASELAGASTDTQYF.

This clonotype occurred a few times. The chain recombines TRBV12-5 with TRBJ2-1; the match to TRBD2 covers 9 bases. The CDR3 contains 12 residues. Germline-derived CDR1 and CDR2 are LGHNT and FRNRAP. Germline trimming cut 6 bases from V and 8 bases from J; bases unmatched to any gene: 2. The CDR3 DNA sequence: TGTGCTAGTGGGCAGCGGGAGGATGAGCAGTTCTTC. It is translated as CASGQREDEQFF.

This clonotype appeared many times. The chain combines TRBV11-3 with TRBJ2-1; either TRBD1 or TRBD2 may fit D (6 bases each). V lost 5 bases, J lost 10 bases, and 15 bases lay in between. The CDR3 has 13 residues. Germline V CDR1 and CDR2: SGHNT, YENEEA. The DNA of the CDR3 is TGTGCCAGCAGCCCTACAGGGCTAGCGGAGCAGTTCTTC. Residues: CASSPTGLAEQFF.

The table lists this clonotype with a few counts. The chain couples TRBV4-1 to TRBJ2-7, with unresolved D. The CDR3 length is 14 residues. The V and J ends lost 1 base and 2 bases respectively, with 9 bases between them. CDR1 MGHRA and CDR2 YSYEKL come from the germline V gene. The CDR3 is CASSQVAFTYEQYF. Written as DNA, the CDR3 is TGCGCCAGCAGCCAAGTCGCGTTTACCTACGAGCAGTACTTC.

There are a few counts of this clonotype. The CDR3 end shows no conserved phenylalanine or tryptophan, and so a read error is likely. This rearrangement joins TRBV10-3 to TRBJ2-7, with 11 bases aligning to TRBD2. CDR3 size: 14 residues. Looked up from germline, CDR1 is ENHRY and CDR2 is SYGVKD. V shed 8 bases, J shed 2 bases, and the junction held 5 bases outside the gene matches. This CDR3 is CAIAGTSGPYEQYL. Written as DNA, the CDR3 is TGTGCCATCGCGGGGACTAGCGGTCCCTACGAGCAGTACCTC.

This chain connects TRBV18 to TRBJ2-7, with TRBD1 matching over 7 bases. The CDR3 covers 13 residues. Losses at the gene ends were 2 bases for V and 5 bases for J; bases not matched to a gene: 3. Per the germline V gene, CDR1 is KGHSH and CDR2 is LQKENI. CDR3 loop: CASSPGTANEQYF. CDR3 nucleotide sequence: TGTGCCAGCTCACCAGGGACAGCCAACGAGCAGTACTTC.

The CDR3 nucleotides are TGTGCCAGTAGTATGGGTAGGGTCCTGAACACTGAAGCTTTCTTT. This codes for CASSMGRVLNTEAFF. This chain connects TRBV19 to TRBJ1-1; no definite D call. From germline, CDR1 is LNHDA and CDR2 SQIVND (reference sequence). Trimming took 3 bases from V and 0 from J, leaving 11 bases between them. CDR3 size: 15 residues.

The chain couples TRBV6-1 to TRBJ2-6; unclear D gene. The germline V and J ends were trimmed by 11 bases and 0 bases, with 14 bases remaining between them. This CDR3 region has 15 residues. CDR1 is MNHNS and CDR2 is SASEGT in the germline V gene. In DNA form, the CDR3 reads TGTGCCGGCCGCATCGACGTCTCTGGGGCCAACGTCCTGACTTTC. Its translation: CAGRIDVSGANVLTF.

CDR3 nucleotides: TGTGCCAGTAGACCCGGGGCCGAGAAATCCCACACTAATGAAAAACTGTTTTTT. Amino acid sequence: CASRPGAEKSHTNEKLFF. The J gene is TRBJ1-4, the V gene TRBV19; possibly TRBD1 for D (5 bases). V was trimmed by 6 bases and J by 2 bases, leaving 22 bases between them. The CDR3 has 18 amino acids. Germline CDR1 LNHDA, CDR2 SQIVND (reference sequence).

The chain couples TRBV13 to TRBJ2-3; tentatively, D is TRBD1 (5 bases). The CDR3 has 15 amino acids. The germline CDR1 and CDR2 sequences are PRHDT and FYEKMQ (reference sequence). V lost 0 bases and J lost 3, with 10 bases in between. Written as DNA, the CDR3 is TGTGCCAGCAGCTTAGGTCAGGGCGAAACAGATACGCAGTATTTT. Its translation is CASSLGQGETDTQYF.

This clonotype came up a few times. V is TRBV5-1 and J is TRBJ2-5; D is undetermined. The CDR3 sequence is 15 residues long. Germline V gene data show CDR1 as SGHRS and CDR2 as YFSETQ. The V and J ends lost 2 bases and 2 bases respectively, with 13 bases between them. The CDR3 DNA reads TGCGCCAGCAGCTTTCATAGACCCCCGCAAGAGACCCAGTACTTC. This sequence encodes CASSFHRPPQETQYF.

This chain connects TRBV5-1 to TRBJ2-5; perhaps TRBD2 as D (5 bases). Looked up from germline, CDR1 is SGHRS and CDR2 is YFSETQ. The V end lost 3 bases, the J end lost 0 bases, and 9 bases lay between the germline ends. The CDR3 is made up of 14 amino acids. The CDR3 reads CASSSDSYQETQYF. CDR3 coding DNA: TGCGCCAGCAGCTCGGACTCGTACCAAGAGACCCAGTACTTC.

This clonotype was counted a single time. With a much larger clone just one base away, this may be a read error. The rearrangement links TRBV28 to TRBJ2-7, with D possibly TRBD2 on 6 matching bases. Per the germline V gene, CDR1 is MDHEN and CDR2 is SYDVKM. There are 15 residues in the CDR3. The CDR3 loop is CAGSSLGGGTYEQYF. The DNA for the CDR3 is TGTGCCGGCAGTAGTCTGGGAGGTGGTACCTACGAGCAGTACTTC.

This clonotype was seen a handful of times. The chain has TRBV6-1 and TRBJ2-7; 7 positions match TRBD2. The CDR3 sequence is 14 residues long. CDR1 and CDR2 (germline): MNHNS, SASEGT. V lost 6 bases, J lost 4 bases, and 9 bases stayed unmatched. CDR3 DNA sequence: TGTGCCAGCAGGGGGACTACCTCAACATACGAGCAGTACTTC. Translated, it gives CASRGTTSTYEQYF.